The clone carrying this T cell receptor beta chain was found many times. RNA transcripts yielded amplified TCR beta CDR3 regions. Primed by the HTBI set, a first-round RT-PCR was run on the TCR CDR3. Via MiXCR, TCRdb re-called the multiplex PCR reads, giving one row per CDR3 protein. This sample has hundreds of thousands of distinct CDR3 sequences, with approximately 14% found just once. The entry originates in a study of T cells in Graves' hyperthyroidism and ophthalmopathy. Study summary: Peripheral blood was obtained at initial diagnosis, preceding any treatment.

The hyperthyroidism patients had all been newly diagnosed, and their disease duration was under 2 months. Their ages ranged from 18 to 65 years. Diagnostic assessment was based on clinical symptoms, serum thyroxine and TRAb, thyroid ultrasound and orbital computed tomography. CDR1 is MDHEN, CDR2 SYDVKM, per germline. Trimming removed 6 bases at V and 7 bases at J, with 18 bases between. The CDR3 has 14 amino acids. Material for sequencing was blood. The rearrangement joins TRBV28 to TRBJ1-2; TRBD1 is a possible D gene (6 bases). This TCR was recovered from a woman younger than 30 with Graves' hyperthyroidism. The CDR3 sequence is CASSPPTGIGGYTF. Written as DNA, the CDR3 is TGTGCCAGCAGCCCCCCTACAGGGATCGGTGGCTACACCTTC.